A selection of T cell receptor beta chains follows, all from one sample in a study of control samples from healthy donors and cancer patients. Measured with immunoSEQ multiplex PCR; TCRdb has only the in-frame clones, and not every one. The sample lists some 220,000 clones; 85% to 95% were seen once. The sample consisted of blood. All receptors derive from a man aged 45 to 65 in good health. Each CDR3 is given without its conserved first and last residue.

j_call: TRBJ1-1; v_call: TRBV19; cdr3_length: 12; cdr3_aa: ASSIPRMNTEAF
j_call: TRBJ2-1; v_call: TRBV6-5; cdr3_length: 12; cdr3_aa: ASRAGGAYNEQF
j_call: TRBJ2-5; v_call: TRBV5-1; cdr3_length: 12; cdr3_aa: ASSLGQGIQTQY
j_call: TRBJ1-1; v_call: TRBV6-6; cdr3_length: 11; cdr3_aa: ASSRTEDTEAF
j_call: TRBJ1-1; v_call: TRBV6-6; cdr3_length: 10; cdr3_aa: ASTTGRPEAF
j_call: TRBJ1-5; v_call: TRBV10-2; cdr3_length: 12; cdr3_aa: ASADRRSNQPQH
j_call: TRBJ2-3; v_call: TRBV5-1; cdr3_length: 12; cdr3_aa: ASSTGYPTDTQY
j_call: TRBJ1-1; v_call: TRBV19; cdr3_length: 12; cdr3_aa: ASITPTANTEAF
j_call: TRBJ1-1; v_call: TRBV6-5; cdr3_length: 13; cdr3_aa: ASSYSGVLNTEAF
j_call: TRBJ2-2; v_call: TRBV5-5; cdr3_length: 11; cdr3_aa: ASSLVVTGELF
j_call: TRBJ2-1; v_call: TRBV5-5; cdr3_length: 11; cdr3_aa: ASSLGTYNEQF
j_call: TRBJ2-5; v_call: TRBV28; cdr3_length: 15; cdr3_aa: ASSSLPPDRVQETQY
j_call: TRBJ1-4; v_call: TRBV5-1; cdr3_length: 14; cdr3_aa: ASTLSPGTGGEKLF
j_call: TRBJ2-3; v_call: TRBV19; cdr3_length: 11; cdr3_aa: ASSTGQINTQY
j_call: TRBJ1-2; v_call: TRBV6-2/TRBV6-3; cdr3_length: 14; cdr3_aa: ASSYPGNSLPYGYT
j_call: TRBJ1-2; v_call: TRBV5-1; cdr3_length: 14; cdr3_aa: ASSLAAGGEFGGYT
j_call: TRBJ2-7; v_call: TRBV28; cdr3_length: 12; cdr3_aa: ASSLVGRPYEQY
j_call: TRBJ1-4; v_call: TRBV28; cdr3_length: 11; cdr3_aa: AAGGDLNEKLF
j_call: TRBJ1-2; v_call: TRBV5-1; cdr3_length: 13; cdr3_aa: ASSLQGAQSGGYT
j_call: TRBJ1-1; v_call: TRBV18; cdr3_length: 16; cdr3_aa: ASSPLVGQGLRNTEAF
j_call: TRBJ2-4; v_call: TRBV7-2; cdr3_length: 11; cdr3_aa: ASSLNIKSIQY
j_call: TRBJ2-3; v_call: TRBV24-1; cdr3_length: 14; cdr3_aa: ATSDWSLGARDTQY
j_call: TRBJ1-1; v_call: TRBV4-2; cdr3_length: 13; cdr3_aa: ASSFRGAGNTEAF
j_call: TRBJ2-2; v_call: TRBV7-9; cdr3_length: 13; cdr3_aa: ASSSGGGKVGELF
j_call: TRBJ1-1; v_call: TRBV10-3; cdr3_length: 10; cdr3_aa: AIRTTNTEAF
j_call: TRBJ2-4; v_call: TRBV6-6; cdr3_length: 13; cdr3_aa: ASSDRGAQKNIQY
j_call: TRBJ2-3; v_call: TRBV2; cdr3_length: 11; cdr3_aa: ASSDLTYDTQY
j_call: TRBJ1-3; v_call: TRBV28; cdr3_length: 14; cdr3_aa: ASSGFGGRKGNTIY
j_call: TRBJ2-7; v_call: TRBV7-2; cdr3_length: 8; cdr3_aa: ASPEPGQY
j_call: TRBJ2-1; v_call: TRBV19; cdr3_length: 12; cdr3_aa: ASSILAGGGEQF
j_call: TRBJ1-1; v_call: TRBV5-1; cdr3_length: 14; cdr3_aa: ASSLYDGILNTEAF
j_call: TRBJ1-2; v_call: TRBV2; cdr3_length: 11; cdr3_aa: ASSERDRARYT
j_call: TRBJ2-1; v_call: TRBV7-2; cdr3_length: 12; cdr3_aa: ASSLADFYNEQF
j_call: TRBJ1-3; v_call: TRBV18; cdr3_length: 12; cdr3_aa: ASSPPMAGNTIY
j_call: TRBJ1-3; v_call: TRBV5-1; cdr3_length: 15; cdr3_aa: ASSPTTGRGPGNTIY
j_call: TRBJ2-1; v_call: TRBV11-3; cdr3_length: 14; cdr3_aa: ASSLVGAGGYNEQF
j_call: TRBJ1-2; v_call: TRBV3-1/TRBV3-2; cdr3_length: 13; cdr3_aa: ASSQVYGVRSRYT